The rows below give T cell receptor beta chains drawn from one sample of a study of blood T cell repertoires in COVID-19. The method was immunoSEQ multiplex PCR; TCRdb's version includes in-frame clones alone and lacks a portion of them. Among roughly 130,000 clones listed, roughly 90% were seen once. The sequencing sample was made of PBMCs or T cells enriched from blood (not recorded which). The source is a woman aged 45-65 years who had recovered from COVID-19. CDR3s include the opening cysteine and the closing phenylalanine or tryptophan. Each record gives: D gene, clone size, J gene, V gene, CDR3 protein, CDR3 DNA. The D gene is left open where the match is weak. Size tells how often a clone was seen (once, few, many) or the class of an expanded clone, and some rows leave it out.

. | . | TRBJ1-5 | TRBV6-2/TRBV6-3 | CASSYSYSNQPQHF | TGTGCCAGCAGTTACTCATATAGCAATCAGCCCCAGCATTTT
. | . | TRBJ1-2 | TRBV4-1 | CASSPKPGGYTF | TGCGCCAGCAGCCCCAAGCCGGGAGGCTACACCTTC
TRBD1 | . | TRBJ2-3 | TRBV4-1 | CASSALDEGASTDTQYF | TGCGCCAGCAGCGCCCTAGATGAGGGGGCGAGCACAGATACGCAGTATTTT
. | once | TRBJ1-1 | TRBV27 | CASSLSGSMNTEAFF | TGTGCCAGCAGTTTATCGGGCAGCATGAACACTGAAGCTTTCTTT
TRBD2 | once | TRBJ2-7 | TRBV6-2/TRBV6-3 | CASSYQAGREQYF | TGTGCCAGCAGTTACCAAGCGGGGCGCGAGCAGTACTTC
. | . | TRBJ2-1 | TRBV27 | CASSLYNEQFF | TGTGCCAGCAGCCTATACAATGAGCAGTTCTTC
. | . | TRBJ1-5 | TRBV18 | CASSRGGSYSNQPQHF | TGTGCCAGCTCCCGTGGAGGGTCGTATAGCAATCAGCCCCAGCATTTT
. | . | TRBJ2-1 | TRBV19 | CASSIQIAKGNEQFF | TGTGCCAGTAGTATCCAGATAGCAAAGGGGAATGAGCAGTTCTTC
. | . | TRBJ1-3 | TRBV5-4 | CASSGPGQGSGNTIYF | TGTGCCAGCAGCGGACCCGGGCAGGGCTCTGGAAACACCATATATTTT
TRBD1 | . | TRBJ1-2 | TRBV19 | CASSQIGQGNYGYTF | TGTGCCAGTAGCCAGATAGGACAGGGCAACTATGGCTACACCTTC
TRBD1 | . | TRBJ1-2 | TRBV6-5 | CASSYGQGVYGYTF | TGTGCCAGCAGTTATGGACAGGGTGTCTATGGCTACACCTTC
TRBD1 | . | TRBJ1-1 | TRBV5-5 | CASSLVGGEGTEAFF | TGTGCCAGCAGCTTGGTAGGGGGCGAGGGCACTGAAGCTTTCTTT
TRBD1 | . | TRBJ2-7 | TRBV18 | CASSPDRGALAYEQYF | TGTGCCAGCTCTCCGGACAGGGGGGCTCTAGCCTACGAGCAGTACTTC
TRBD1 | . | TRBJ2-5 | TRBV29-1 | CSVETRGDRASETQYF | TGCAGCGTTGAGACCCGGGGCGACAGGGCTAGTGAGACCCAGTACTTC
. | once | TRBJ1-4 | TRBV9 | CASSVDHRIGEKLFF | TGTGCCAGCAGCGTAGACCATCGGATCGGGGAAAAACTGTTTTTT